This TCR beta chain was identified in a study of T cells in Graves' hyperthyroidism and ophthalmopathy. Study-wide context: Peripheral blood collection took place at initial diagnosis, before any treatment.

Lactation, pregnancy, other autoimmune disease or uncontrolled infection led to exclusion of patients. Template material for amplifying TCR beta CDR3 regions consisted of RNA transcripts. The TCR CDR3 first-round RT-PCR relied on the HTBI primer set. TCRdb processed the multiplex PCR reads anew with MiXCR; each CDR3 protein has one entry. The sample lists under 500,000 distinct CDR3 sequences; around 15% were seen once. Per the germline V gene, CDR1 is SGHAT and CDR2 is FQNNGV. Trimming pared 5 bases from V and 3 bases from J, leaving 9 bases between. The CDR3 sequence is 13 residues long. This clonotype was observed at least ten times.

This chain joins TRBV11-2 and TRBJ2-3; D not certain. The source of this sequence is a man in his fifties with Graves' ophthalmopathy. The sequencing sample was made of blood. The CDR3 loop is CASSRQATDTQYF. The CDR3, as DNA: TGTGCCAGCAGCCGCCAGGCAACAGATACGCAGTATTTT.